This T cell receptor beta chain was sequenced for a study of metastatic and nonmetastatic thyroid tumors. Using MiXCR, TCRdb re-called clones from the PCR reads. Counted here are approximately 34,000 clones, 16% occurring once; the ten biggest clones make up 3.4%. Germline V CDR1 and CDR2: DFQATT, SNEGSKA (reference sequence). The ends lost 7 bases at V and 2 bases at J; junction bases unmatched: 9. The CDR3 contains 14 residues. At least ten counts were recorded for this clone. Treatment of any kind had been given to no patient before thyroid surgery. J is TRBJ2-7 and V is TRBV20-1, with TRBD1 identical over 9 bases. The sequencing sample was made of blood. This clonotype originated in a female donor with papillary thyroid cancer or a benign thyroid nodule (not recorded which). Some clones in this sample may be carry-over from other donors' samples. In DNA, the CDR3 is TGCAGTGTCAGACAGGGGGAGGGTACCTACGAGCAGTACTTC. Protein: CSVRQGEGTYEQYF.